This entry lists 5 T cell receptor beta chains sequenced from one sample in a study of identical twins. TCRdb processed the 5' RACE reads anew with MiXCR; each CDR3 protein has one entry. The table includes around 1.7 million distinct CDR3 sequences, roughly 35% detected once. The source material was cord blood. The source of these receptors is a newborn girl in good health.

The chain is built from TRBV28 and TRBJ1-5, with 7 bases aligning to TRBD1. The CDR3 has 18 amino acids. In germline, CDR1 is MDHEN, CDR2 SYDVKM. V gave up 7 bases and J gave up 0 bases; unmatched junction bases: 15. CDR3 loop: CASTPAGQVLYSNQPQHF. As DNA, the CDR3 is TGTGCCAGCACCCCCGCCGGACAGGTTCTGTATAGCAATCAGCCCCAGCATTTT.

This clonotype was seen more than once but under ten times. The rearrangement joins TRBV28 to TRBJ1-5; 8 positions match TRBD1. J lost 6 bases, V lost 2 bases, and 6 bases had no gene match. Germline-derived CDR1 and CDR2 are MDHEN and SYDVKM. The CDR3 sequence is 15 residues long. This CDR3 is CASSLERQGRQPQHF. As DNA, the CDR3 is TGTGCCAGCAGTTTAGAGCGACAGGGGCGTCAGCCCCAGCATTTT.

This clonotype was recorded a few times. V and J are TRBV11-2 and TRBJ2-2; 14 nucleotides agree with TRBD2. Germline V CDR1 and CDR2: SGHAT, FQNNGV. The V gene end was trimmed by 3 bases and the J gene end by 0 bases; junction bases not matched to a gene: 0. The CDR3 runs 17 residues. The CDR3 region has the DNA TGTGCCAGCAGCTTGACTAGCGGGGGGGCGAACACCGGGGAGCTGTTTTTT. Translating gives CASSLTSGGANTGELFF.

This clonotype was seen a few times. This chain links TRBV20-1 with TRBJ2-3, with 7 bases aligning to TRBD2. Germline-derived CDR1 and CDR2 are DFQATT and SNEGSKA (reference sequence). The CDR3 is 13 amino acids. V was clipped by 6 bases and J by 7 bases; unmatched bases: 10. The CDR3 loop is CSAPSGKGNTQYF. CDR3 in DNA: TGCAGTGCGCCTAGCGGCAAGGGAAATACGCAGTATTTT.

The gene calls are TRBV6-2 or TRBV6-3 and TRBJ2-1; the match to TRBD2 covers 14 bases. Germline V gene lookup returns CDR1 MNHEY and CDR2 SVGEGT. V was pared by 4 bases and J by 7 bases, with 3 bases of the junction left unmatched. The CDR3 is 15 amino acids. CDR3: CASSWGLAGENEQFF. The CDR3 DNA reads as TGTGCCAGCAGTTGGGGACTAGCGGGGGAGAATGAGCAGTTCTTC.